A selection of T cell receptor beta chains follows, all from one sample in a study of cytomegalovirus exposure and HLA in healthy donors. Produced via immunoSEQ multiplex PCR; TCRdb's table is partial and in-frame only. The sample holds more than 95,000 clones, approximately 12% seen once. Sequences were obtained from PBMCs. These receptors were taken from a man in his forties in good health and CMV-seropositive. Both conserved end residues are part of each CDR3. D genes are given only for firm matches. Some rows have no size entry. The others give once, few or many, or a class for an expanded clone.

CDR3 DNA: TGTGCCAGCAGCTTATCCGGGGAGACCCAGTACTTC; CDR3 protein: CASSLSGETQYF; J gene: TRBJ2-5; V gene: TRBV11-2; clone size: .; D gene: .; CDR3 length: 12
CDR3 DNA: TGTGCCTGGAGTGTAATAAGGAGTGAGCAGTTCTTC; CDR3 protein: CAWSVIRSEQFF; J gene: TRBJ2-1; V gene: TRBV30; clone size: .; D gene: .; CDR3 length: 12
CDR3 DNA: TGTGCCAGTAACCCCGGGACAGGGCCCTACGAGCAGTACTTC; CDR3 protein: CASNPGTGPYEQYF; J gene: TRBJ2-7; V gene: TRBV28; clone size: few; D gene: TRBD1; CDR3 length: 14
CDR3 DNA: TGTGCCAGCTCATCCCTGGACAGGGTGGCCGGGGAGCTGTTTTTT; CDR3 protein: CASSSLDRVAGELFF; J gene: TRBJ2-2; V gene: TRBV18; clone size: few; D gene: TRBD1; CDR3 length: 15
CDR3 DNA: TGCGCCAGCACCAGACAGGGGGCGGACAATGAGCAGTTCTTC; CDR3 protein: CASTRQGADNEQFF; J gene: TRBJ2-1; V gene: TRBV5-1; clone size: .; D gene: TRBD1; CDR3 length: 14
CDR3 DNA: TGCGCCAGCAGTAACACAGACTATAGCAATCAGCCCCAGCATTTT; CDR3 protein: CASSNTDYSNQPQHF; J gene: TRBJ1-5; V gene: TRBV4-1; clone size: .; D gene: .; CDR3 length: 15
CDR3 DNA: TGCAGCGCAATGACTAGCGGGAGTAATGAGCAGTTCTTC; CDR3 protein: CSAMTSGSNEQFF; J gene: TRBJ2-1; V gene: TRBV29-1; clone size: few; D gene: TRBD2; CDR3 length: 13
CDR3 DNA: TGTGCCAGCAGCTTATTGGCGTTCGCGGACGAGCAGTACTTC; CDR3 protein: CASSLLAFADEQYF; J gene: TRBJ2-7; V gene: TRBV7-9; clone size: few; D gene: .; CDR3 length: 14
CDR3 DNA: TGCGCCAGCAGCCAAATAACGCGCAAAAACATTCAGTACTTC; CDR3 protein: CASSQITRKNIQYF; J gene: TRBJ2-4; V gene: TRBV4-1; clone size: few; D gene: .; CDR3 length: 14
CDR3 DNA: TGTGCCAGCAGCTTAAGAGCCAACACTGAAGCTTTCTTT; CDR3 protein: CASSLRANTEAFF; J gene: TRBJ1-1; V gene: TRBV7-2; clone size: .; D gene: .; CDR3 length: 13
CDR3 DNA: TGTGCCAGCAGCCAAGGCCAGGGACTCTTAAGAAACTATGAGCAGTTCTTC; CDR3 protein: CASSQGQGLLRNYEQFF; J gene: TRBJ2-1; V gene: TRBV14; clone size: .; D gene: .; CDR3 length: 17
CDR3 DNA: TGTGCCAGCAGTTACGGACTGGGCAATGAGCAGTTCTTC; CDR3 protein: CASSYGLGNEQFF; J gene: TRBJ2-1; V gene: TRBV6-5; clone size: few; D gene: .; CDR3 length: 13
CDR3 DNA: TGTGCCAGCAGCCGGACTAGCGGGAGACCCGAGCAGTACTTC; CDR3 protein: CASSRTSGRPEQYF; J gene: TRBJ2-7; V gene: TRBV6-5; clone size: .; D gene: TRBD2; CDR3 length: 14
CDR3 DNA: TGTGCCACCAGCAGAGATATAGAAACGGTAGCAACCATATATTTT; CDR3 protein: CATSRDIETVATIYF; J gene: TRBJ1-3; V gene: TRBV15; clone size: .; D gene: .; CDR3 length: 15
CDR3 DNA: TGTGCCAGCAGTTTATCAGTACCAACCGGGGAGCTGTTTTTT; CDR3 protein: CASSLSVPTGELFF; J gene: TRBJ2-2; V gene: TRBV28; clone size: .; D gene: .; CDR3 length: 14
CDR3 DNA: TGCGCCAGCAGCTTCGGGGCTGAAGCTTTCTTT; CDR3 protein: CASSFGAEAFF; J gene: TRBJ1-1; V gene: TRBV5-1; clone size: few; D gene: .; CDR3 length: 11
CDR3 DNA: TGTGCCAGCGCCGCCGACTTTGCAACTAATGAAAAACTGTTTTTT; CDR3 protein: CASAADFATNEKLFF; J gene: TRBJ1-4; V gene: TRBV6-1; clone size: .; D gene: .; CDR3 length: 15
CDR3 DNA: TGTGCCAGCTTCCCCTCCGGGGGGAGGGCCGAAACGGATGAGCAGTTCTTC; CDR3 protein: CASFPSGGRAETDEQFF; J gene: TRBJ2-1; V gene: TRBV18; clone size: few; D gene: TRBD2; CDR3 length: 17
CDR3 DNA: TGTGCCAGCAGTGACTCGCAGGGACAGGCAGTTCTTAGCAATCAGCCCCAGCATTTT; CDR3 protein: CASSDSQGQAVLSNQPQHF; J gene: TRBJ1-5; V gene: TRBV6-4; clone size: few; D gene: TRBD1; CDR3 length: 19
CDR3 DNA: TGTGCCAGCAGTGAAGTTTACAAATCCGGGGAGCTGTTTTTT; CDR3 protein: CASSEVYKSGELFF; J gene: TRBJ2-2; V gene: TRBV6-1; clone size: .; D gene: .; CDR3 length: 14
CDR3 DNA: TGTGCCAGCAGGAGAACAGGGGGCTTAGCTTTCTTT; CDR3 protein: CASRRTGGLAFF; J gene: TRBJ1-1; V gene: TRBV28; clone size: .; D gene: TRBD1; CDR3 length: 12
CDR3 DNA: TGCGCCAGCACCCGGCGGGAGGGCACAGATACGCAGTATTTT; CDR3 protein: CASTRREGTDTQYF; J gene: TRBJ2-3; V gene: TRBV10-2; clone size: few; D gene: TRBD2; CDR3 length: 14
CDR3 DNA: TGCGCCAGCAGCTTCGAGGGCCGAGGGGGCACTGAAGCTTTCTTT; CDR3 protein: CASSFEGRGGTEAFF; J gene: TRBJ1-1; V gene: TRBV5-1; clone size: .; D gene: .; CDR3 length: 15
CDR3 DNA: TGTGCCAGCAGTTACTCGACGGACAGGCCCCACGAGCAGTACTTC; CDR3 protein: CASSYSTDRPHEQYF; J gene: TRBJ2-7; V gene: TRBV6-5; clone size: .; D gene: TRBD1; CDR3 length: 15
CDR3 DNA: TGTGCCAGCAGCTTACAGAGCGGGAGGGCCCAGGAGCAGTTCTTC; CDR3 protein: CASSLQSGRAQEQFF; J gene: TRBJ2-1; V gene: TRBV7-2; clone size: few; D gene: TRBD2; CDR3 length: 15
CDR3 DNA: TGTGCCAGCAGCTTATTCCGACAGGGTGGCGAAAAACTGTTTTTT; CDR3 protein: CASSLFRQGGEKLFF; J gene: TRBJ1-4; V gene: TRBV5-6; clone size: few; D gene: TRBD1; CDR3 length: 15
CDR3 DNA: TGTGCCAGCAGTGAATATACGGGATACTCTGGAAACACCATATATTTT; CDR3 protein: CASSEYTGYSGNTIYF; J gene: TRBJ1-3; V gene: TRBV25-1; clone size: few; D gene: .; CDR3 length: 16
CDR3 DNA: TGTGCCAGCAGTTACCGAGAGACCCAGTACTTC; CDR3 protein: CASSYRETQYF; J gene: TRBJ2-5; V gene: TRBV6-6; clone size: few; D gene: .; CDR3 length: 11
CDR3 DNA: TGTGCCAGCCATTCACCGGGGGGGAACTATGGCTACACCTTC; CDR3 protein: CASHSPGGNYGYTF; J gene: TRBJ1-2; V gene: TRBV28; clone size: .; D gene: .; CDR3 length: 14